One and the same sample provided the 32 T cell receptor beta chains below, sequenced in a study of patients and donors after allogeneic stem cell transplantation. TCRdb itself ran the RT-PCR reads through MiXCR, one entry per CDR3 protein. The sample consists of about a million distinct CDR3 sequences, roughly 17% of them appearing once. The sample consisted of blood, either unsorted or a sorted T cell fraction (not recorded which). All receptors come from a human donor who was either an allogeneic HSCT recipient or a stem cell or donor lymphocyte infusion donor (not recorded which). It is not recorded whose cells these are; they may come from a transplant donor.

The CDR3 DNA follows: TGCGCCAGCAGCCACTTGGGGGATACGGAAAAACTGTTTTTT. Its translation: CASSHLGDTEKLFF. The chain combines TRBV4-3 with TRBJ1-4, with D maybe TRBD1 (5 bases). This CDR3 has 14 amino acids. Per the germline V gene, CDR1 is LGHNA and CDR2 is YSLEER. Trimming stripped 3 bases from V and 8 bases from J, with 13 bases between.

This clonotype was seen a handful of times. The CDR3 region has the DNA TGTGCCAGCAGCCAAGAGTTCTCTGGAAACACCATATATTTT. This sequence encodes CASSQEFSGNTIYF. The chain uses TRBV3-1 and TRBJ1-3; D not certain. Germline CDR1 LGHDT, CDR2 YNNKEL (reference sequence). Trimming cost V 0 bases and J 0 bases, with 3 bases left between them. The CDR3 has 14 residues.

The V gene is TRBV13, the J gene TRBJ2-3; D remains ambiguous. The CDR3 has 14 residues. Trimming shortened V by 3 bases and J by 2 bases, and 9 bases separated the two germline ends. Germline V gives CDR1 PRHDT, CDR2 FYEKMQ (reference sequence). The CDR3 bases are TGTGCCAGCAGCTTTGGTACAGCCACAGATACGCAGTATTTT. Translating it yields CASSFGTATDTQYF.

The CDR3 here is CASTIDGAGQKNSPLHF. The DNA of the CDR3 is TGTGCCAGTACCATCGATGGGGCCGGACAGAAGAATTCACCCCTCCACTTT. The rearrangement uses TRBV19 and TRBJ1-6, with D maybe TRBD1 (6 bases). The germline V and J ends were trimmed by 7 bases and 7 bases, with 23 bases remaining between them. Germline loops: CDR1 LNHDA, CDR2 SQIVND (reference sequence). The CDR3 loop spans 17 amino acids.

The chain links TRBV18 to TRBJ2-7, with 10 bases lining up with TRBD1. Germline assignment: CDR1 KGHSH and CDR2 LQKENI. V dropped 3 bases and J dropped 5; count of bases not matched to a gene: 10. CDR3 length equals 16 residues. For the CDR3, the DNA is TGTGCCAGCTCACCCACTTCCGGGACAGGGGCCCACGAGCAGTACTTC. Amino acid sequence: CASSPTSGTGAHEQYF.

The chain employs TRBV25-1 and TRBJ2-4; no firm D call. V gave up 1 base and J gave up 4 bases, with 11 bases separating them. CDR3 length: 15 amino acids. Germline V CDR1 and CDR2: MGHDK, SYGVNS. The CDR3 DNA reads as TGTGCCAGCAGTGAATTTGAAGGGCTGAAAAACATTCAGTACTTC. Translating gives CASSEFEGLKNIQYF.

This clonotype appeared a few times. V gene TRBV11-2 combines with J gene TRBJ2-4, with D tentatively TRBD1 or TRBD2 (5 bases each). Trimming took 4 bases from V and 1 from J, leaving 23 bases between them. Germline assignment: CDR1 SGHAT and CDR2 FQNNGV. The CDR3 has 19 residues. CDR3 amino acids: CASSSSMSGQPGAKNIQYF. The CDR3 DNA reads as TGTGCCAGCAGCTCCAGTATGTCAGGACAACCGGGGGCCAAAAACATTCAGTACTTC. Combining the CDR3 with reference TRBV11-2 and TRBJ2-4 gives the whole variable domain EAGVAQSPRYKIIEKRQSVAFWCNPISGHATLYWYQQILGQGPKLLIQFQNNGVVDDSQLPKDRFSAERLKGVDSTLKIQPAKLEDSAVYLCASSSSMSGQPGAKNIQYFGAGTRLSVL.

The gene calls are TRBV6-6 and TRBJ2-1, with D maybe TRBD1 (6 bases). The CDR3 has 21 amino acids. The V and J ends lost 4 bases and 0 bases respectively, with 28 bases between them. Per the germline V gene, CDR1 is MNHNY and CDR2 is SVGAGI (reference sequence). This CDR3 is CASSSPALGQLPIYSYNEQFF. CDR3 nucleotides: TGTGCCAGCAGTTCCCCTGCCCTTGGACAGCTCCCCATTTACTCCTACAATGAGCAGTTCTTC.

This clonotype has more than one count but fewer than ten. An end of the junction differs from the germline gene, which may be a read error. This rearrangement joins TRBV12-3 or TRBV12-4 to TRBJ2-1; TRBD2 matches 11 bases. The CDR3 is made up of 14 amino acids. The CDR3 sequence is CASSIAGGVDEQFF. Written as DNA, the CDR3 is TGTGCCAGCAGTATAGCGGGAGGGGTCGATGAGCAGTTCTTC.

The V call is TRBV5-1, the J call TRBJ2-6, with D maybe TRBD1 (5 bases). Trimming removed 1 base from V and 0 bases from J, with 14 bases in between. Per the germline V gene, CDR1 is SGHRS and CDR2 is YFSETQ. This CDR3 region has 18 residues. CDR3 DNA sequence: TGCGCCAGCAGCTTGCCCAAGACAGCTACCTCTGGGGCCAACGTCCTGACTTTC. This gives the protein CASSLPKTATSGANVLTF.

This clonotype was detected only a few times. CDR3 bases: TGTGCCAGCAGTTTCAAACGAGCGGGAGACACCGGGGAGCTGTTTTTT. Translating it yields CASSFKRAGDTGELFF. The chain uses TRBV28 and TRBJ2-2; 8 bases are a match to TRBD2. The germline gives CDR1 MDHEN, CDR2 SYDVKM. This CDR3 spans 16 amino acids. Trimming took 3 bases from V and 3 from J; bases not matched to a gene: 6.

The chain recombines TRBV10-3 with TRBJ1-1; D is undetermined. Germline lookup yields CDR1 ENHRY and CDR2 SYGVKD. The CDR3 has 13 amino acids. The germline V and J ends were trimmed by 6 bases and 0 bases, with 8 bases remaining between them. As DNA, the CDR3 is TGTGCCATCAGAACCGTTATGAACACTGAAGCTTTCTTT. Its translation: CAIRTVMNTEAFF.

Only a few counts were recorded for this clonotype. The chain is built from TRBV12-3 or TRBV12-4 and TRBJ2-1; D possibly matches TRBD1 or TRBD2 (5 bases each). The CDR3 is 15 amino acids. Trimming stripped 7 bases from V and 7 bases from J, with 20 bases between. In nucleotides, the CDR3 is TGTGCCAGCACGTCGACCGGGGCTAAGAAGAATGAGCAGTTCTTC. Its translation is CASTSTGAKKNEQFF.

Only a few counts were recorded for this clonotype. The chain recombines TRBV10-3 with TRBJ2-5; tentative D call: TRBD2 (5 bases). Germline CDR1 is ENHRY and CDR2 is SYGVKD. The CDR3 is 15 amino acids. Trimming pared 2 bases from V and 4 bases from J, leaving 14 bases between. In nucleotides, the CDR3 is TGTGCCATCAGTGAGCCAGCAGAGCGGAGAGAGACCCAGTACTTC. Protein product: CAISEPAERRETQYF.

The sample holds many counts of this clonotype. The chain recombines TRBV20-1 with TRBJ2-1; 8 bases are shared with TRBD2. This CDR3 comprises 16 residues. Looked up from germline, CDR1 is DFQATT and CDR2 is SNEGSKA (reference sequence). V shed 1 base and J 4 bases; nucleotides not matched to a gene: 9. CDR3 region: CSARVSGLAEYNEQFF. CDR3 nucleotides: TGCAGTGCTAGAGTAAGTGGACTAGCAGAGTACAATGAGCAGTTCTTC.

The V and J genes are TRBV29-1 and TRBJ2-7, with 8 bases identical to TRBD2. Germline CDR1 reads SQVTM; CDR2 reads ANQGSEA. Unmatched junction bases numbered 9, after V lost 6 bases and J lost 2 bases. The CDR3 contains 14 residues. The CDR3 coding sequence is TGCAGCGTGGAAATTAGCGGGGTGACCTACGAGCAGTACTTC. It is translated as CSVEISGVTYEQYF.

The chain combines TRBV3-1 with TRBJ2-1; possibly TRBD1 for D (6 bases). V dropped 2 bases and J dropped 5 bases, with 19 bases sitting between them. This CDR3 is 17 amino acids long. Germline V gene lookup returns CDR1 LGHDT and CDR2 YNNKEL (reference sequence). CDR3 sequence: CASSQSGQGGTNNEQFF. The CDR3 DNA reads TGTGCCAGCAGCCAAAGCGGTCAAGGGGGAACTAACAATGAGCAGTTCTTC.

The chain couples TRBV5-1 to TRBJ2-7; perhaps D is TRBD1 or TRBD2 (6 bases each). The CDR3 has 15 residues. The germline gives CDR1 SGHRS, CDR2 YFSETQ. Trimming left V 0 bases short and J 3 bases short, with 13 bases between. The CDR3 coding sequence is TGCGCCAGCAGCTTGGCGCCCGGGGGCGGCTACGAGCAGTACTTC. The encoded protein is CASSLAPGGGYEQYF.

CDR3: CATSRERYGRRKTQYF. Here the CDR3 DNA reads TGTGCCACCAGCAGAGAGCGGTACGGGAGGCGGAAGACCCAGTACTTC. V usage is TRBV15 and J usage is TRBJ2-5; the match to TRBD2 covers 7 bases. This CDR3 comprises 16 residues. Germline CDR1 reads LNHNV; CDR2 reads YYDKDF (reference sequence). The ends lost 0 bases at V and 6 bases at J; junction bases unmatched: 10.

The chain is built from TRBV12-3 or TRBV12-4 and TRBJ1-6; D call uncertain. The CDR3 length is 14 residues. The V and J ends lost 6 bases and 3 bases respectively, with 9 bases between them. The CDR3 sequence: CASSRGGYNSPLHF. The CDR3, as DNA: TGTGCCAGCAGCCGGGGAGGCTATAATTCACCCCTCCACTTT.

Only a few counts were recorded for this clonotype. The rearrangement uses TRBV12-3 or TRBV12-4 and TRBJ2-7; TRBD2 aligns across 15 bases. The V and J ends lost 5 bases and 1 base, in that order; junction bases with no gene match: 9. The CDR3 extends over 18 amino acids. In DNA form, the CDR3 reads TGTGCCAGCAGTAGTCCCGGGACTAGCGGGGGGTGGTCCTACGAGCAGTACTTC. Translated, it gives CASSSPGTSGGWSYEQYF.

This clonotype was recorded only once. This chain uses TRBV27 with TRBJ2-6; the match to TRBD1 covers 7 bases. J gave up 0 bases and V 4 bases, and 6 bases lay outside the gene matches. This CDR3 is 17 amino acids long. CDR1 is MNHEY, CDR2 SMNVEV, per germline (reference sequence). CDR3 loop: CASSSDRPSSGANVLTF. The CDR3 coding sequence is TGTGCCAGCAGTTCGGACAGGCCCAGCTCTGGGGCCAACGTCCTGACTTTC.

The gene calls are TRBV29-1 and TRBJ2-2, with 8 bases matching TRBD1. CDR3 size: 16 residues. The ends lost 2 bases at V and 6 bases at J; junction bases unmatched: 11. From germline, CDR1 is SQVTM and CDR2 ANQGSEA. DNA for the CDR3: TGCAGCGTTGAATATTGGGCCAGGGGGCTTCCCGGGGAGCTGTTTTTT. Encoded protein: CSVEYWARGLPGELFF.

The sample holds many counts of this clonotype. DNA of the CDR3: TGCAGCGTTTCGATAGCGGGAGGACGGTGGGAGACCCAGTACTTC. Protein sequence: CSVSIAGGRWETQYF. The chain links TRBV29-1 to TRBJ2-5, with 10 positions matching TRBD2. CDR1 is SQVTM and CDR2 is ANQGSEA in the germline V gene. The length of the CDR3 is 15 residues. Germline trimming cut 5 bases from V and 5 bases from J; bases unmatched to any gene: 11.

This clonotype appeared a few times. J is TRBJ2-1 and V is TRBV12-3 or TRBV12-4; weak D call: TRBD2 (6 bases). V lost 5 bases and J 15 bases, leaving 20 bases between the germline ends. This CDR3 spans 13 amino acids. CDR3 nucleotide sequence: TGTGCCAGCAGTCCGACGGCTAGCCGGGGGTCGTTCTTC. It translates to CASSPTASRGSFF.

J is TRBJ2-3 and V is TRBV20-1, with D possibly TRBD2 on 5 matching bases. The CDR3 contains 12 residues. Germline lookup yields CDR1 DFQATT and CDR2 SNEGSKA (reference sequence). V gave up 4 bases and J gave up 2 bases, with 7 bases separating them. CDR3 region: CSATSITDTQYF. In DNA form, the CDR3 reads TGCAGTGCTACTAGCATCACAGATACGCAGTATTTT.

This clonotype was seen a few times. This chain's CDR3 is CASSQVRAPTGVYPSYNEQFF. The DNA of the CDR3 is TGTGCCAGCAGCCAAGTCCGTGCCCCCACTGGGGTTTACCCCTCCTACAATGAGCAGTTCTTC. The chain couples TRBV14 to TRBJ2-1; D remains ambiguous. Germline lookup yields CDR1 SGHDN and CDR2 FVKESK. V lost 1 base and J 0 bases, leaving 25 bases between the germline ends. The CDR3 sequence is 21 residues long.

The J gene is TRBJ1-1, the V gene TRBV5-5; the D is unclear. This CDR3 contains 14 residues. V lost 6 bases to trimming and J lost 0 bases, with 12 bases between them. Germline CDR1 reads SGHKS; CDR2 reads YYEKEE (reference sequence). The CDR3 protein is CASNRKGMNTEAFF. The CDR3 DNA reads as TGTGCCAGCAACCGAAAAGGGATGAACACTGAAGCTTTCTTT.

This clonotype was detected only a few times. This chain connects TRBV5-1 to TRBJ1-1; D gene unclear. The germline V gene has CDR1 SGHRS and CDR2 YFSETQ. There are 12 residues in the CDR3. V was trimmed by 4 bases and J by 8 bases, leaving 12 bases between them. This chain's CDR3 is CASSNRPGEAFF. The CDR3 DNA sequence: TGCGCCAGCAGCAACCGACCGGGGGAAGCTTTCTTT.

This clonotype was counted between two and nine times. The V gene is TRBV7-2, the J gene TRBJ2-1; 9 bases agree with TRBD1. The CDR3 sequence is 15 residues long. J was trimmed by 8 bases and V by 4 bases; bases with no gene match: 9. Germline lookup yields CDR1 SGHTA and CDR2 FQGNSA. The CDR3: CASSSRRDRVDEQFF. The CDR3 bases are TGTGCCAGCAGCTCTAGACGGGACAGGGTGGATGAGCAGTTCTTC.

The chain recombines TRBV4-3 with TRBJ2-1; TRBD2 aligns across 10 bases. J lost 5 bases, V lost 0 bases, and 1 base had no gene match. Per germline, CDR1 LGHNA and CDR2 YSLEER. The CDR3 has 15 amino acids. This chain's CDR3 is CASSQEAGGNNEQFF. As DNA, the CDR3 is TGCGCCAGCAGCCAAGAAGCGGGGGGGAACAATGAGCAGTTCTTC.

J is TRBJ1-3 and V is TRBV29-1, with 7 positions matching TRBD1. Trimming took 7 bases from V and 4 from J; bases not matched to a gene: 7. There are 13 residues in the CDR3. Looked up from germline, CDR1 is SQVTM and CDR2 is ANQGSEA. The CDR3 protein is CSGRQGLGNTIYF. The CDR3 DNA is TGCAGCGGCCGACAGGGATTGGGAAACACCATATATTTT.